This T cell receptor beta chain was captured in a study of CD8+ T cells in alopecia areata. Points from the study as a whole: Scalp sample sequencing also detects resident alphabeta T cells of normal skin.

Trimming took 4 bases from V and 3 from J; bases not matched to a gene: 7. Germline V gene data show CDR1 as LGHNA and CDR2 as YNFKEQ. The CDR3 consists of 15 residues. The sequencing template was cDNA reverse transcribed from extracted RNA. Only in-frame clones appear in the TCRdb table, and some are missing; sequencing was by immunoSEQ multiplex PCR. The sample gives roughly 250,000 clones, around three fifths of which show up once; about 0.9% is in the top ten. As for treatment: oral pan-JAK inhibitor, 5-10 mg twice daily. Sorting separated CD4+ and CD8+ T cells out of PBMCs. This clone was detected only a few times. The antigen is unknown.

J is TRBJ2-7 and V is TRBV4-2; TRBD1 matches at 9 bases. The receptor comes from a human donor with alopecia areata. Sequenced material: CD4+ T cells sorted from blood, taken at approximately week 52, from a patient treated with tofacitinib. CDR3 protein: CASSPGQGSIYEQYF. The CDR3, as DNA: TGTGCCAGCAGCCCAGGACAGGGGAGTATCTACGAGCAGTACTTC.